The 23 T cell receptor beta chains below were found in one sample sequenced in a study of T cells in Graves' hyperthyroidism and ophthalmopathy. From RNA transcripts, TCR beta CDR3 regions were amplified. TCR CDR3 underwent first-round RT-PCR with the HTBI primer set. MiXCR was run by TCRdb on the multiplex PCR reads, yielding one entry per CDR3 protein. The table records 700,000 or so distinct CDR3 sequences, around 15% of them present only once. Sequenced input: blood. Receptors were obtained from a man younger than 35 with Graves' hyperthyroidism.

This clonotype appeared a few times. The chain uses TRBV28 and TRBJ2-7; D might be TRBD1 (5 bases). The CDR3 extends over 13 amino acids. CDR1 and CDR2 (germline): MDHEN, SYDVKM. The V and J ends lost 6 bases and 5 bases respectively, with 14 bases between them. The CDR3 reads CASSPGSPHEQYF. The DNA of the CDR3 is TGTGCCAGCAGCCCAGGGTCCCCCCACGAGCAGTACTTC.

This clonotype was detected ten times or more. In DNA, the CDR3 is TGTGCCACCAGCAGAAGGACTAGCGGTTCCTACGAGCAGTACTTC. It translates to CATSRRTSGSYEQYF. V gene TRBV15 combines with J gene TRBJ2-7; 10 bases are a match to TRBD2. Germline-derived CDR1 and CDR2 are LNHNV and YYDKDF (reference sequence). The junction had 2 bases not matched to a gene; V was cut back by 2 bases and J by 1 base. The length of the CDR3 is 15 residues.

V is TRBV4-1 and J is TRBJ1-4, with 10 bases matching TRBD1. The CDR3 runs to 18 residues. Per the germline V gene, CDR1 is MGHRA and CDR2 is YSYEKL. V shed 1 base and J 5 bases; nucleotides not matched to a gene: 10. This chain's CDR3 is CASSQGGRTGQGNEKLFF. The CDR3 coding sequence is TGCGCCAGCAGCCAAGGGGGTAGAACGGGACAGGGGAATGAAAAACTGTTTTTT.

This clonotype has ten or more counts. CDR3 sequence reads: CASTDWMNTEAFF. CDR3 coding DNA: TGTGCCAGCACCGACTGGATGAACACTGAAGCTTTCTTT. The rearrangement links TRBV2 to TRBJ1-1, with D unclear. CDR1 SNHLY and CDR2 FYNNEI come from the germline V gene. Trimming pared 7 bases from V and 0 bases from J, leaving 9 bases between. The CDR3 extends over 13 amino acids.

There are many counts of this clonotype. This sequence joins TRBV28 and TRBJ1-3; the D gene is possibly TRBD1 (5 bases). The V gene's germline CDR1 is MDHEN and CDR2 SYDVKM. The CDR3 runs 17 residues. The V gene lost 2 bases and the J gene lost 3 bases, with 17 bases spanning the gap. CDR3 region: CASSLIGTDLFGNTIYF. DNA for the CDR3: TGTGCCAGCAGTTTAATTGGGACCGACCTCTTTGGAAACACCATATATTTT. The full variable domain, completed using reference TRBV28 and TRBJ1-3, is DVKVTQSSRYLVKRTGEKVFLECVQDMDHENMFWYRQDPGLGLRLIYFSYDVKMKEKGDIPEGYSVSREKKERFSLILESASTNQTSMYLCASSLIGTDLFGNTIYFGEGSWLTVV.

This clonotype was counted at least ten times. The chain joins TRBV5-5 to TRBJ1-5, with D perhaps matching TRBD1 (5 bases). Germline values: CDR1 SGHKS, CDR2 YYEKEE (reference sequence). The CDR3 runs to 17 residues. Deletions cut 4 bases from V and 3 bases from J, with 20 bases between. The CDR3, as DNA: TGTGCCAGCAGCCAGTATTCAGGGAGGATCGACAATCAGCCCCAGCATTTT. Its translation: CASSQYSGRIDNQPQHF.

The rearrangement uses TRBV18 and TRBJ1-5, with 7 nucleotides matching TRBD1. Trimming cost V 6 bases and J 6 bases; bases outside gene matches: 8. Germline values: CDR1 KGHSH, CDR2 LQKENI. The CDR3 extends over 14 amino acids. For the CDR3, the DNA is TGTGCCAGCTCGCTGACAGGGAATACTCAGCCCCAGCATTTT. Protein: CASSLTGNTQPQHF.

This clonotype was recorded at least ten times. The chain couples TRBV28 to TRBJ1-1; D might be TRBD1 (5 bases). From germline, CDR1 is MDHEN and CDR2 SYDVKM. The CDR3 length is 15 residues. Trimming shortened V by 3 bases and J by 5 bases, and 16 bases separated the two germline ends. CDR3 sequence reads: CASSFSVGPRTEAFF. The CDR3 region has the DNA TGTGCCAGCAGTTTCTCGGTGGGGCCCCGAACTGAAGCTTTCTTT.

This clonotype was seen a few times. The rearrangement joins TRBV5-1 to TRBJ2-1; no reliable D call. V shed 0 bases and J shed 7 bases, with 11 bases lying between them. CDR1 is SGHRS and CDR2 is YFSETQ in the germline V gene. This CDR3 has 14 residues. The CDR3 loop reads CASSLEGLGNEQFF. For the CDR3, the DNA is TGCGCCAGCAGCTTGGAAGGGTTGGGGAATGAGCAGTTCTTC.

The chain joins TRBV27 to TRBJ2-7, with a possible D match to TRBD2 (5 bases). Germline V gives CDR1 MNHEY, CDR2 SMNVEV (reference sequence). The ends were cut back, 5 bases at V and 2 bases at J, with 16 bases in the middle. There are 15 residues in the CDR3. The CDR3 is CASSPIQRRTYEQYF. The CDR3 DNA sequence: TGTGCCAGCAGTCCGATCCAGCGGAGGACCTACGAGCAGTACTTC.

J is TRBJ2-2 and V is TRBV2; D uncertain. Looked up from germline, CDR1 is SNHLY and CDR2 is FYNNEI. V was shortened by 6 bases and J by 7 bases, with 12 bases between the two germline ends. This CDR3 region has 13 residues. Here the CDR3 reads CASRPDGDGELFF. The CDR3 DNA is TGTGCCAGCAGACCTGATGGGGACGGGGAGCTGTTTTTT.

The chain joins TRBV6-1 to TRBJ1-5; the D is unclear. Trimming took 1 base from V and 13 from J, leaving 8 bases between them. Germline-derived CDR1 and CDR2 are MNHNS and SASEGT. The length of the CDR3 is 11 residues. The CDR3 nucleotides are TGTGCCAGCAGTGAAGGTTTGGATCAGCATTTT. It specifies CASSEGLDQHF.

The CDR3, as DNA: TGTGCCAGCAGCGGAAGCGCAACCCCCTACAATGAGCAGTTCTTC. Translated: CASSGSATPYNEQFF. The J gene is TRBJ2-1, the V gene TRBV9; D not certain. CDR1 is SGDLS and CDR2 is YYNGEE in the germline V gene. This CDR3 contains 15 residues. Trimming removed 3 bases at V and 2 bases at J, with 12 bases between. The full variable domain, completed using reference TRBV9 and TRBJ2-1, is DSGVTQTPKHLITATGQRVTLRCSPRSGDLSVYWYQQSLDQGLQFLIQYYNGEERAKGNILERFSAQQFPDLHSELNLSSLELGDSALYFCASSGSATPYNEQFFGPGTRLTVL.

This clonotype was recorded many times. V and J are TRBV3-1 and TRBJ2-1, with 10 bases aligning to TRBD2. The CDR3 runs 16 residues. With 2 bases clipped from V and 3 bases from J, the junction kept 4 bases outside the gene matches. Germline V gene lookup returns CDR1 LGHDT and CDR2 YNNKEL (reference sequence). CDR3 loop: CASSQYGTSDYNEQFF. CDR3 in DNA: TGTGCCAGCAGCCAATACGGGACTAGCGACTACAATGAGCAGTTCTTC.

This clonotype was seen many times. The chain couples TRBV2 to TRBJ2-7; 7 nucleotides agree with TRBD1. Trimming cost V 5 bases and J 6 bases; bases outside gene matches: 7. CDR3 length: 13 residues. The germline CDR1 and CDR2 sequences are SNHLY and FYNNEI. As DNA, the CDR3 is TGTGCCAGCAGTCTGGCAGGGGGTCGCGAGCAGTACTTC. It specifies CASSLAGGREQYF.

The chain couples TRBV29-1 to TRBJ2-5, with a weak D call TRBD2 (6 bases). This CDR3 contains 13 residues. V gave up 7 bases and J gave up 4 bases, with 16 bases separating them. The germline V gene encodes CDR1 SQVTM and CDR2 ANQGSEA. The CDR3 nucleotides read TGCAGCGCCCGGGACTTAGCGAGAGAGACCCAGTACTTC. It codes for CSARDLARETQYF. Drawing the rest from reference TRBV29-1 and TRBJ2-5, the complete variable domain is SAVISQKPSRDICQRGTSLTIQCQVDSQVTMMFWYRQQPGQSLTLIATANQGSEATYESGFVIDKFPISRPNLTFSTLTVSNMSPEDSSIYLCSARDLARETQYFGPGTRLLVL.

This clonotype occurred a few times. This chain uses TRBV6-2 or TRBV6-3 with TRBJ2-1; no reliable D call. The V and J ends lost 7 bases and 3 bases respectively, with 22 bases between them. CDR1 MNHEY and CDR2 SVGEGT come from the germline V gene. This CDR3 is built from 17 residues. In nucleotides, the CDR3 is TGTGCCAGCACTGAGGCTGGCTTGGTACGACACTACAATGAGCAGTTCTTC. As protein: CASTEAGLVRHYNEQFF.

The chain employs TRBV3-1 and TRBJ2-7; 12 nucleotides align to TRBD2. V lost 4 bases to trimming and J lost 4 bases; unmatched junction nucleotides: 5. This CDR3 is built from 15 residues. CDR1 is LGHDT, CDR2 YNNKEL, per germline (reference sequence). The chain's CDR3 is CASSRRLAGVYEQYF. CDR3 nucleotide sequence: TGTGCCAGCAGCCGCAGACTAGCGGGAGTGTACGAGCAGTACTTC.

The chain links TRBV6-2 or TRBV6-3 to TRBJ2-3; no reliable D call. The ends were cut back, 6 bases at V and 3 bases at J, with 16 bases in the middle. The CDR3 sequence is 15 residues long. Germline lookup yields CDR1 MNHEY and CDR2 SVGEGT. The CDR3 is CASRADTWITDTQYF. CDR3 nucleotides: TGTGCCAGCAGGGCCGACACCTGGATTACAGATACGCAGTATTTT.

The gene calls are TRBV6-1 and TRBJ2-2; possible D gene TRBD1, 5 bases. CDR1 and CDR2 from the germline V gene are MNHNS and SASEGT. The CDR3 loop spans 16 amino acids. V was cut by 5 bases and J by 0 bases, with 13 bases left in between. CDR3 sequence (DNA): TGTGCCAGCAGTCTACTAAAGGGGACGAACACCGGGGAGCTGTTTTTT. Translated, it gives CASSLLKGTNTGELFF.

The table lists this clonotype with many counts. The V gene is TRBV6-1, the J gene TRBJ2-1, with TRBD1 identical over 9 bases. The J segment lost 5 bases and the V segment lost 6 bases, leaving 8 bases of the junction unmatched. The CDR3 length is 15 residues. Germline V CDR1 and CDR2: MNHNS, SASEGT. The CDR3: CASSPRDRAHNEQFF. The DNA of the CDR3 is TGTGCCAGCAGCCCCCGGGACAGGGCCCACAATGAGCAGTTCTTC.

The table lists this clonotype with many counts. This sequence joins TRBV2 and TRBJ1-1; a weak D match, TRBD1 (5 bases). Germline V CDR1 and CDR2: SNHLY, FYNNEI. Trimming removed 6 bases from V and 4 bases from J, with 15 bases in between. The CDR3 has 14 amino acids. The CDR3, as DNA: TGTGCCAGCAGCCTGGAGGTGGGGACCACTGAAGCTTTCTTT. Translated, it gives CASSLEVGTTEAFF.

There are many counts of this clonotype. This chain connects TRBV2 to TRBJ1-4; 7 nucleotides agree with TRBD1. There are 15 residues in the CDR3. Trimming cost V 4 bases and J 10 bases; bases outside gene matches: 12. From germline, CDR1 is SNHLY and CDR2 FYNNEI. The CDR3 sequence is CASSALQTGEGKLFF. CDR3 DNA sequence: TGTGCCAGCAGTGCCCTGCAAACAGGGGAAGGAAAACTGTTTTTT.